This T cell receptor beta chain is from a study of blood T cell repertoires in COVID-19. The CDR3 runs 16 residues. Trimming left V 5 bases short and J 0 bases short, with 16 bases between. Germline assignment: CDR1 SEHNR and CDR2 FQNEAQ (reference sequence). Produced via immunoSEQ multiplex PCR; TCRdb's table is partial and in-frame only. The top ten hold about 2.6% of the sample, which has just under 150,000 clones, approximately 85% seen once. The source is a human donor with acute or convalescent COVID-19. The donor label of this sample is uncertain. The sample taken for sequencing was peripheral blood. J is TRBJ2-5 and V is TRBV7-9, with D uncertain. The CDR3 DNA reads TGTGCCAGCAGCCCCCGCGGCGGAAGGTACCAAGAGACCCAGTACTTC. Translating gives CASSPRGGRYQETQYF.